The sequence of this T cell receptor beta chain was determined in a study of cytomegalovirus exposure and HLA in healthy donors. This CDR3 region has 14 residues. In the PCR, 60 Vbeta and 13 Jbeta primers were used. Clones were sequenced by immunoSEQ multiplex PCR, and TCRdb holds only the in-frame ones, with some missing. The sample includes roughly 130,000 clones, 80% seen only once; the top ten take under 3%. The TCR was taken from a man aged 25-45 years in good health and CMV-seronegative. Sequences were obtained from PBMCs. The V gene is TRBV1, the J gene TRBJ1-1. TRBV1 is a pseudogene locus. DNA for the CDR3: TGCACCAGCAGCCAAGATCTTCGGGGGATTGAAGCTTTCTTT. Residues: CTSSQDLRGIEAFF.